This note documents a single TCR beta chain sequence. Its recognized antigen is unknown. Per-nucleotide qualities are absent, and no much larger clonotype sits a single base away. CDR1 MGHRA and CDR2 YSYEKL were looked up in the germline V gene. V lost 3 bases and J lost 5 bases, and the count of bases not matched to a germline gene is 12. From cysteine to phenylalanine, the CDR3 is 16 amino acids long. The sequence is cut down to CDR3 DNA, 48 bases in frame from base 1. The donors were healthy, HIV-negative adults with no recently reported acute infections or vaccinations. Every donor was a Caucasian adult residing in Nashville, Tennessee, USA. CD4+ T cells were enriched by magnetic negative selection, after which naive cells were positively selected on CD45RA and the negative fraction was taken as the memory subset. Blood was obtained by leukapheresis, after which PBMCs were separated by Ficoll-Histopaque density gradient centrifugation and cryopreserved in liquid nitrogen vapor phase. Analytical flow cytometry was used to check the purity and quantity of each magnetically sorted T cell population. Genomic DNA was isolated from every sorted fraction and measured by UV absorbance on a Nanodrop 2000c.

Using the deep immunoSEQ assay, TCR CDR3 regions were amplified from genomic DNA by multiplex PCR. Extracted genomic DNA from each cell subset was distributed evenly across all wells of several immunoSEQ 96-well plates, and each plate was treated as a replicate. For sorted subsets, each replicate PCR was loaded with about 0.2 ug genomic DNA, equivalent to 25,000 to 30,000 T cell genomes. Purified libraries were measured with a Qubit 3.0 fluorometer, size-checked on a Bioanalyzer 2100, and measured again with the KAPA Library Quantification kit. Every immunoSEQ 96-well plate was sequenced on a dedicated single-read 150-cycle Illumina NextSeq 550 flow cell. The authors' analysis ran thus. Because the immunoSEQ output included only junctional sequences and no quality scores, the filtering could not be the same as the filtering used for full-length reads. To assign V/J genes and CDR3, sequences were annotated using PyIR, a Python wrapper for IgBLAST v1.9, with IMGT germline references. Reads were filtered out if the reads had weak V/J assignments (E-value above 1e-6), no CDR3, stop codons, out-of-frame junctions, or ambiguous translated residues. A V3J clonotype was defined by an identical inferred V gene, J gene, and CDR3 amino acid sequence. Percentage overlap between repertoires was calculated by dividing the number of shared unique clonotypes by the size of the smaller repertoire. Three approaches were used to assess repertoire richness: RTK rarefaction, the Chao1 estimator, and Recon v2.1 estimates of unobserved clonotypes. For all TCRbeta clonotypes obtained by the gDNA method from a few donors, generation probabilities were computed with OLGA. TCRdb retrieved this table from immuneACCESS and kept in-frame rearrangements only. Not all clones are present; in checked studies, unresolved V genes account for under half, and no reason is known for the remainder. The DNA gave D and trimming, while V, J and clone size come from that table. For this sample the table gives approximately 2.3 million clones, of which approximately 95% were detected only once. Of the sample, under 0.45% falls within the top ten clones.

These data belong to a study of shared clonotypes between healthy human individuals (dated by TCRdb to about 2020). Regarding the research as a whole: The cohort included a few men and two women between 18 and 49 years of age. For each donor, three plates each were used for CD4 naive and CD4 memory, two plates were used for CD8 naive, and one plate was used for CD8 memory. To estimate repertoire size and how much clonotypes are shared between individuals, the study performed deep sequencing of blood TCR repertoires from roughly five healthy adults. To increase sequencing depth and limit assay-specific biases, TCR repertoire library preparation and sequencing were carried out by different laboratories using diverse techniques. Each donor's leukapheresis produced roughly between roughly 0.94 and 9.5 billion PBMCs. Summary of the overall study and its limitations: Pairwise subsampling indicated that sequencing depth was expected to affect the degree of clonotype sharing among donors. Rarefaction of sorted-subset datasets indicated incomplete sequencing despite the large sequencing depth. Sharing across a handful of donors was observed for about 4.8% of naive CD4, over 3% of naive CD8, over 2% of memory CD4, and about 0.39% of memory CD8 clonotypes. Clonotypes shared by all four sorted-subset donors showed higher generation probabilities than non-shared clonotypes. Because the study included only a small number of donors, the genetic and exposure-history diversity represented was limited. Sampling was restricted to blood, and TCR repertoires in tissue are likely to differ from TCR repertoires in blood. Larger estimated clonotype richness was generally found for naive subsets than for memory subsets.

The rearrangement joined TRBV4-1 to TRBJ1-2, and 7 bases in between align with TRBD1. The sequenced sample was naive CD4+ T cells from PBMCs. Read against the paper, the sample's cell subset or site label means: CD45RA+ positively selected. This receptor was obtained from a man aged 18 to 29 in good health. Some clones in this sample may be carry-over from other donors' samples. CDR3 reads: CASSQGQPGTDYGYTF. At the DNA level, the sequence is TGCGCCAGCAGCCAGGGCCAACCCGGGACAGATTATGGCTACACCTTC.